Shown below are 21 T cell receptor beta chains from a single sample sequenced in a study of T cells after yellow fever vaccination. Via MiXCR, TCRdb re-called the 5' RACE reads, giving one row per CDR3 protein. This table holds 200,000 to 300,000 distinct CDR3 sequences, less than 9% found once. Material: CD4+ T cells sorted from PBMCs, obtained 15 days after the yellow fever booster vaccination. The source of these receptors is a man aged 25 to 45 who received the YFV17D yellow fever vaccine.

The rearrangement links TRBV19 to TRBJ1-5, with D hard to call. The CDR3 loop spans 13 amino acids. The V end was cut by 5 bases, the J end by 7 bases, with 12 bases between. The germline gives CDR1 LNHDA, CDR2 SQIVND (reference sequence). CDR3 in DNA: TGTGCCAGTAGTGATCAGGTTAGACAGCCCCAGCATTTT. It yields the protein CASSDQVRQPQHF.

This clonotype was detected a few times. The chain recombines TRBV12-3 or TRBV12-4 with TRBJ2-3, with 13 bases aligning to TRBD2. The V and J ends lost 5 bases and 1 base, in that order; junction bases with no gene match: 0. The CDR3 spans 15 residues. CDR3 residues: CASSTSGRGTDTQYF. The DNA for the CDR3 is TGTGCCAGCAGTACTAGCGGGAGGGGCACAGATACGCAGTATTTT.

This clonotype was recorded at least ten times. The CDR3 is CASSEDRGGQPQHF. CDR3 nucleotides: TGTGCCAGCAGCGAAGACAGGGGAGGTCAGCCCCAGCATTTT. The chain uses TRBV9 and TRBJ1-5; TRBD1 matches 8 bases. Germline V gene lookup returns CDR1 SGDLS and CDR2 YYNGEE. The CDR3 contains 14 residues. The trim removed 3 bases at V and 6 bases at J, leaving 5 bases unmatched.

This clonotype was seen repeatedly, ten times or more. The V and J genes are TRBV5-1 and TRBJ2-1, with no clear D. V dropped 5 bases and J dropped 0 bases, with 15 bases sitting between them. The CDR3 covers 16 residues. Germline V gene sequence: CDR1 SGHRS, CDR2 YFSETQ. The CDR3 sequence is CASSPSGNPSYNEQFF. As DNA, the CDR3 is TGCGCCAGCAGTCCTTCAGGCAATCCCTCCTACAATGAGCAGTTCTTC.

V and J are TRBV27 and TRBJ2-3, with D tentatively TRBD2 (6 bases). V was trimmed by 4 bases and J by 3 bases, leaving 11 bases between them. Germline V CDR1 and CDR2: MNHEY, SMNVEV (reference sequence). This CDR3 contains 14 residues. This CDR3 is CASSYGGFTDTQYF. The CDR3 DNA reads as TGTGCCAGCAGTTACGGGGGTTTTACAGATACGCAGTATTTT.

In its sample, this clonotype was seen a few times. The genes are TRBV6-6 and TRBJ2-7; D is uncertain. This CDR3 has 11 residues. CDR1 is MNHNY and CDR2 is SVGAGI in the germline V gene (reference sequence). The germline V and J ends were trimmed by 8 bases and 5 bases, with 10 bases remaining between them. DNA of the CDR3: TGTGCCAGCGGCCGGGTGGACGAGCAGTACTTC. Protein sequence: CASGRVDEQYF.

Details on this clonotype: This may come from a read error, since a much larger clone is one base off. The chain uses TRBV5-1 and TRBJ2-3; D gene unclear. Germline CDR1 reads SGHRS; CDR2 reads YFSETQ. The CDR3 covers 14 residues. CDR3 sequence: CASSLEALTDKQYF. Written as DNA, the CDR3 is TGCGCCAGCAGCTTGGAAGCCCTCACAGATAAGCAGTATTTT.

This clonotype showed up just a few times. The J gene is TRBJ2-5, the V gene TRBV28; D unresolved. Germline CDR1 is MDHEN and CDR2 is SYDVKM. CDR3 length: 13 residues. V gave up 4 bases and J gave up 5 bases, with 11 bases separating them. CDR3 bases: TGTGCCAGCAGTTCTCTGTCTCTGGAGACCCAGTACTTC. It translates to CASSSLSLETQYF.

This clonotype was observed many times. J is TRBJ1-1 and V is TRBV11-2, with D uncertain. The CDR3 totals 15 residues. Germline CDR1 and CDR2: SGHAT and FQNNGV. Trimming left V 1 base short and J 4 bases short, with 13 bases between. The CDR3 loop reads CASSLVDSRGTEAFF. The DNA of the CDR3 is TGTGCCAGCAGCTTAGTCGACTCCCGGGGCACTGAAGCTTTCTTT.

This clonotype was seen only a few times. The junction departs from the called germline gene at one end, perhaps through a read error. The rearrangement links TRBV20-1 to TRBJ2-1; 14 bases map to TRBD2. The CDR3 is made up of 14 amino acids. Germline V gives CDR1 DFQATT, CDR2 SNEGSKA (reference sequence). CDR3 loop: CSARGLAGGGEQFF. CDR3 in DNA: TGCAGTGCCAGAGGACTAGCGGGAGGCGGTGAGCAGTTCTTC.

The CDR3 nucleotides are TGTGCCAGCAAAAGACCGGGAGGTAACGAGCAGTACTTC. As protein: CASKRPGGNEQYF. The rearrangement joins TRBV28 to TRBJ2-7, with TRBD2 identical over 7 bases. Germline V gives CDR1 MDHEN, CDR2 SYDVKM. With 7 bases clipped from V and 5 bases from J, the junction kept 8 bases outside the gene matches. The CDR3 extends over 13 amino acids.

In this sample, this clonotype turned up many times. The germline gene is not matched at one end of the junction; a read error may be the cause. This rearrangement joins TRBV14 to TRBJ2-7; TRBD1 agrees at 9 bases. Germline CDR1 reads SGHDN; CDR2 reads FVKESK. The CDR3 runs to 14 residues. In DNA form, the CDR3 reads TGTGCCAGCAACCAACCGGGACAGGGAGACGAGCAGTACTTC. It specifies CASNQPGQGDEQYF.

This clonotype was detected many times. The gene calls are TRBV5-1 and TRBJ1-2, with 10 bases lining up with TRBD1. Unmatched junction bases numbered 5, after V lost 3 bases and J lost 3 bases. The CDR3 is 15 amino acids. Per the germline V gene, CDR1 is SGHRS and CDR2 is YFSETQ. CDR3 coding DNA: TGCGCCAGCAGCTCCCGGGACAGGGGAGACTATGGCTACACCTTC. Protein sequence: CASSSRDRGDYGYTF.

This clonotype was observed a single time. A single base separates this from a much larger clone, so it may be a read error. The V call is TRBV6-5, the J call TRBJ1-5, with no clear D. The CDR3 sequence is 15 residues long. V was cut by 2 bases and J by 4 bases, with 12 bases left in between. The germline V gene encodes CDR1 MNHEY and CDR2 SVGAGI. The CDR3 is CASSYLGRQNQPQHF. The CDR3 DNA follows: TGTGCCAGCAGTTACCTGGGCAGGCAGAATCAGCCCCAGCATTTT.

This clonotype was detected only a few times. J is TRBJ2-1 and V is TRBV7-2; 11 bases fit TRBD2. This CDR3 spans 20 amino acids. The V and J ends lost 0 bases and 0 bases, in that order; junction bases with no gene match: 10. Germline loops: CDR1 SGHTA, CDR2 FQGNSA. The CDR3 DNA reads TGTGCCAGCAGCTTAGCGCGGAGGACTAGCGGGCGCAGCTCCTACAATGAGCAGTTCTTC. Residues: CASSLARRTSGRSSYNEQFF.

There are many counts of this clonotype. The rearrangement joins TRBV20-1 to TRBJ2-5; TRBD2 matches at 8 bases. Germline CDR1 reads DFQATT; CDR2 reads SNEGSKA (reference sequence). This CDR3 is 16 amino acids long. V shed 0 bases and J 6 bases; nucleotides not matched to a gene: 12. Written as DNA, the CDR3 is TGCAGTGCTAGAGATCGGCCTGCGGGAGGTTTGAAGACCCAGTACTTC. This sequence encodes CSARDRPAGGLKTQYF.

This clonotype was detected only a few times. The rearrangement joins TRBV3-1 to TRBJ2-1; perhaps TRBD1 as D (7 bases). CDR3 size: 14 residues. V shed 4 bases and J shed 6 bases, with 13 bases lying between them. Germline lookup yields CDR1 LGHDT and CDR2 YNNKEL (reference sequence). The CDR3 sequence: CASSLGGGSNEQFF. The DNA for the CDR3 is TGTGCCAGCAGCCTAGGAGGGGGCAGCAATGAGCAGTTCTTC.

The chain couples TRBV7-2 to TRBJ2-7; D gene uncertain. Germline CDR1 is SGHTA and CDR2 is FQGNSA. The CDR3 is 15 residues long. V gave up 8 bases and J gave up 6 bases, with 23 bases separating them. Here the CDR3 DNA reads TGTGCCAGCTCGCAGGTCGCCCCCGGTACGGTCGAGCAGTACTTC. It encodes CASSQVAPGTVEQYF.

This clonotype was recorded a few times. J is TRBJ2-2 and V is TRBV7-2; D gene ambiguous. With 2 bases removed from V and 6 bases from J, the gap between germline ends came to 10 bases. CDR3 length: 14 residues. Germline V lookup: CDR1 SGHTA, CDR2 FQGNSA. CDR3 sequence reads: CASSLWLTPGELFF. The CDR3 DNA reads TGTGCCAGCAGCTTATGGTTAACCCCCGGGGAGCTGTTTTTT.

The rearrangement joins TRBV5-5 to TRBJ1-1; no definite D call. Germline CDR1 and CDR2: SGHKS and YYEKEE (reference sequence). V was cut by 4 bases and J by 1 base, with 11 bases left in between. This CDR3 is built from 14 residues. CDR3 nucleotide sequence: TGTGCCAGCAGCCTACATATTACGAACACTGAAGCTTTCTTT. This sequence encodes CASSLHITNTEAFF.

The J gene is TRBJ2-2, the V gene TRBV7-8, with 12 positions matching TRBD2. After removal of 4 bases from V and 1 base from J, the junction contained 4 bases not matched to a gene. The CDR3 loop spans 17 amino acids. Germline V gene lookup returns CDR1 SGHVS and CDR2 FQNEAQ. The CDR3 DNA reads TGTGCCAGCAGCTCGGGACTAGCGGGCAGGAACACCGGGGAGCTGTTTTTT. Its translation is CASSSGLAGRNTGELFF.